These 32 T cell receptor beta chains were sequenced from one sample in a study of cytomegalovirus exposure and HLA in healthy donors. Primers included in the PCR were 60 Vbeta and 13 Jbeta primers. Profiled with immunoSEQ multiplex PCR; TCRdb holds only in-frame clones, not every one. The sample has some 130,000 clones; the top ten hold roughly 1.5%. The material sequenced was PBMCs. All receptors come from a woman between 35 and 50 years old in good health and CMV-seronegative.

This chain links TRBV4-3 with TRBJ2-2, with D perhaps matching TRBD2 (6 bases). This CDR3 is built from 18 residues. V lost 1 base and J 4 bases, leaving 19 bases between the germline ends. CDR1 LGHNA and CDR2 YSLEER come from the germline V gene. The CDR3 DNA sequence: TGCGCCAGCAGCCAAGGGGGCCCTGAGGAGGGTAGCACCGGGGAGCTGTTTTTT. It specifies CASSQGGPEEGSTGELFF.

CDR3 bases: TGTGCCAGCAGTCCGGGACAGGGAAACTATGGCTACACCTTC. This sequence encodes CASSPGQGNYGYTF. This sequence joins TRBV28 and TRBJ1-2; 9 bases are a match to TRBD1. The CDR3 has 14 amino acids. The V gene end was trimmed by 5 bases and the J gene end by 2 bases; junction bases not matched to a gene: 3. The V gene's germline CDR1 is MDHEN and CDR2 SYDVKM.

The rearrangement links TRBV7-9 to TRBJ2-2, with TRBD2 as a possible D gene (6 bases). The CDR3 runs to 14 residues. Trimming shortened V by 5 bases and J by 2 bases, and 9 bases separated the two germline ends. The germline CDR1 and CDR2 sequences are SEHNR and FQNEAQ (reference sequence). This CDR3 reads CASSPGGNTGELFF. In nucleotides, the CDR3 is TGTGCCAGCAGCCCCGGGGGAAACACCGGGGAGCTGTTTTTT.

Here the CDR3 reads CASVWETGELFF. The CDR3 bases are TGTGCCAGCGTCTGGGAGACCGGGGAGCTGTTTTTT. This chain joins TRBV2 and TRBJ2-2; a weak D match, TRBD2 (5 bases). This CDR3 is built from 12 residues. Germline CDR1 SNHLY, CDR2 FYNNEI. Trimming cost V 8 bases and J 5 bases, with 9 bases left between them.

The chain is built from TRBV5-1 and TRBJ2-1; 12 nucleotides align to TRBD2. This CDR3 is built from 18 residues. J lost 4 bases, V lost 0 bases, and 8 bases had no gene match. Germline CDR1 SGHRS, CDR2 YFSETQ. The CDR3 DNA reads TGCGCCAGCAGCTTGGGGGAAACTAGCGGGGGGATTTACAATGAGCAGTTCTTC. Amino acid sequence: CASSLGETSGGIYNEQFF.

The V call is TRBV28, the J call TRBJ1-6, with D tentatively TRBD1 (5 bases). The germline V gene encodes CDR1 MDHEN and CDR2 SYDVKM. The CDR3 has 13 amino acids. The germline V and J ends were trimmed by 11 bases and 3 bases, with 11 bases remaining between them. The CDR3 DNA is TGTGCCTCGGGGGTAGGCTATAATTCACCCCTCCACTTT. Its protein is CASGVGYNSPLHF.

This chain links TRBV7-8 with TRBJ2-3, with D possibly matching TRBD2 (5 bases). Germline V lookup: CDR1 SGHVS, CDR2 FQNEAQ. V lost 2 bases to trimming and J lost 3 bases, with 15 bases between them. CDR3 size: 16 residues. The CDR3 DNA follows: TGTGCCAGCAGCTTAAGTACAAGCGGTCCGACAGATACGCAGTATTTT. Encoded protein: CASSLSTSGPTDTQYF.

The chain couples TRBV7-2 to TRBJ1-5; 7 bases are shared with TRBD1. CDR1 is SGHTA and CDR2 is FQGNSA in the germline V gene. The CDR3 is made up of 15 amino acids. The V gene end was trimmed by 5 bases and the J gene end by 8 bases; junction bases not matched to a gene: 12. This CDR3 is CASSPETGSGEPQHF. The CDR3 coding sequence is TGTGCCAGCAGCCCAGAGACAGGGTCAGGAGAGCCCCAGCATTTT. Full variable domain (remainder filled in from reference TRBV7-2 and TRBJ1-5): GAGVSQSPSNKVTEKGKDVELRCDPISGHTALYWYRQSLGQGLEFLIYFQGNSAPDKSGLPSDRFSAERTGGSVSTLTIQRTQQEDSAVYLCASSPETGSGEPQHFGDGTRLSIL.

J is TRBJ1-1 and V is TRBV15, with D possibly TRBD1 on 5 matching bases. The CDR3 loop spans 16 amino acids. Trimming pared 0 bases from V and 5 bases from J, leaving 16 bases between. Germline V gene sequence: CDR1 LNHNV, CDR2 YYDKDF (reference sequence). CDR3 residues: CATSRDEAGPYTEAFF. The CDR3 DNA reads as TGTGCCACCAGCAGAGATGAGGCAGGGCCGTATACTGAAGCTTTCTTT.

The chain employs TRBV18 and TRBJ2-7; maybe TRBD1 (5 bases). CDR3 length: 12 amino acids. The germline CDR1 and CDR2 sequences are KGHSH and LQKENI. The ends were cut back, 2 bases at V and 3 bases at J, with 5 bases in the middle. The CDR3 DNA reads TGTGCCAGCTCACCAGGACACTACGAGCAGTACGTC. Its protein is CASSPGHYEQYV.

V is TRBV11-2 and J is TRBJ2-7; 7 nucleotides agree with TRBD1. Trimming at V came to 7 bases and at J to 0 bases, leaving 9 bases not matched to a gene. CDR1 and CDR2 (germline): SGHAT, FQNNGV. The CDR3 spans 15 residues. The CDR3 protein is CASTARAGGSYEQYV. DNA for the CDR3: TGTGCCAGCACCGCGCGAGCAGGGGGCTCCTACGAGCAGTACGTC.

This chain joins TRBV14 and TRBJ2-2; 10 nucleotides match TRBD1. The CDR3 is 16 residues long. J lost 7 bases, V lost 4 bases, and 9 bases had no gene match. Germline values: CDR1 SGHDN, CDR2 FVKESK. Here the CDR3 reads CASSRQMGQGIGELFF. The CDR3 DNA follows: TGTGCCAGCAGCCGTCAAATGGGACAGGGGATCGGGGAGCTGTTTTTT.

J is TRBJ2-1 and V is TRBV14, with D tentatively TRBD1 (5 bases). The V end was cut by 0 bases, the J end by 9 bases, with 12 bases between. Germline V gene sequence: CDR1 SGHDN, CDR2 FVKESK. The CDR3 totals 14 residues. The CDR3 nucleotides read TGTGCCAGCAGCCAAGATCGGCAGGGCAGTGAGCAGTTCTTC. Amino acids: CASSQDRQGSEQFF.

CDR3 sequence: CASSVEGDRYYEQYF. The CDR3 nucleotides are TGTGCCAGCAGCGTAGAAGGGGACAGGTATTACGAGCAGTACTTC. The genes are TRBV9 and TRBJ2-7, with 8 positions matching TRBD1. J gave up 4 bases and V 0 bases, and 6 bases lay outside the gene matches. The CDR3 has 15 amino acids. Germline CDR1 and CDR2: SGDLS and YYNGEE.

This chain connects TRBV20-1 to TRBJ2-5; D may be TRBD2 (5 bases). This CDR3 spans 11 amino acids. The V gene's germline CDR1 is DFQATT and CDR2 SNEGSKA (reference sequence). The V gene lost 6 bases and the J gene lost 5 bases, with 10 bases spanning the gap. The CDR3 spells CSAPRGETQYF. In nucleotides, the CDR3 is TGCAGTGCCCCCCGAGGGGAGACCCAGTACTTC.

CDR3 amino acids: CASSLSPSADTQYF. In DNA, the CDR3 is TGTGCCAGCAGCTTAAGTCCCTCAGCAGATACGCAGTATTTT. The chain carries TRBV7-9 and TRBJ2-3, with D unclear. Germline CDR1 SEHNR, CDR2 FQNEAQ (reference sequence). V gave up 2 bases and J gave up 4 bases, with 10 bases separating them. CDR3 length: 14 amino acids.

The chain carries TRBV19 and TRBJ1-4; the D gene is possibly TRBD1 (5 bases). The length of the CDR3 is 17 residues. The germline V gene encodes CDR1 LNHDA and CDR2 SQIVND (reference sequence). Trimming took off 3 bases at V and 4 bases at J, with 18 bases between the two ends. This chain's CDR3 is CASSMSPRGRNNEKLFF. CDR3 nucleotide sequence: TGTGCCAGTAGTATGTCCCCCCGGGGGAGGAATAATGAAAAACTGTTTTTT.

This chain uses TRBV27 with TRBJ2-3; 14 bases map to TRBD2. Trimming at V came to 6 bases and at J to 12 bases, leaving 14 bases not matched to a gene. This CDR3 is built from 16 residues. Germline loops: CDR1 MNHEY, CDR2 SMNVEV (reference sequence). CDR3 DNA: TGTGCCAGCAGCCCACGGACTAGCGGGGGGCTCGGGCCCCAGTATTTT. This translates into CASSPRTSGGLGPQYF.

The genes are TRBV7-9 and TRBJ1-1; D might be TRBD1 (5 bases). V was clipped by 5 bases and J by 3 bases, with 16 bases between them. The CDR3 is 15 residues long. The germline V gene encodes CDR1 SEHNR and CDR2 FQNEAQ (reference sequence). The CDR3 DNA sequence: TGTGCCAGCAGCCCACGCGGGGGTGGCGACACTGAAGCTTTCTTT. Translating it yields CASSPRGGGDTEAFF. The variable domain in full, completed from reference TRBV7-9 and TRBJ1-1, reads DTGVSQNPRHKITKRGQNVTFRCDPISEHNRLYWYRQTLGQGPEFLTYFQNEAQLEKSRLLSDRFSAERPKGSFSTLEIQRTEQGDSAMYLCASSPRGGGDTEAFFGQGTRLTVV.

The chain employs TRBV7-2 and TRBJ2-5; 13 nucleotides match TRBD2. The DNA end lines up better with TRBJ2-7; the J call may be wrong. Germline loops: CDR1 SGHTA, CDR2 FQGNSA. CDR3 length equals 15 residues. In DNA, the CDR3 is TGTGCCAGCAGCATCACTAGCGGGGGGGCCAACGAGCAGTACTTC. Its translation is CASSITSGGANEQYF.

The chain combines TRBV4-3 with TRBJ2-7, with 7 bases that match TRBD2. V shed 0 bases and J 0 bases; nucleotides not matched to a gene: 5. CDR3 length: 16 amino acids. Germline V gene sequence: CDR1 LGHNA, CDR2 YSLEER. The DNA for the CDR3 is TGCGCCAGCAGCCAAGATATGGGGGGGGACTCCTACGAGCAGTACTTC. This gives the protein CASSQDMGGDSYEQYF.

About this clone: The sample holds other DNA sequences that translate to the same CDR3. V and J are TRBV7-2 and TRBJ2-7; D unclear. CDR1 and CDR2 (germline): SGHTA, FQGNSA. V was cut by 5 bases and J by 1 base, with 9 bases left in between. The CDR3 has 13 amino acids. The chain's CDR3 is CASSPYSSYEQYF. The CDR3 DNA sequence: TGTGCCAGCAGCCCCTACAGTTCCTACGAGCAGTACTTC.

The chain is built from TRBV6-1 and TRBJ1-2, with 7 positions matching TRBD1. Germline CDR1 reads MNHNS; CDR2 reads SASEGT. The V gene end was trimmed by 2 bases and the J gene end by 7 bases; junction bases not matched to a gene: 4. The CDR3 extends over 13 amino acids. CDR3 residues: CASSETQGFGYTF. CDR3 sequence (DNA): TGTGCCAGCAGTGAAACACAGGGGTTTGGCTACACCTTC.

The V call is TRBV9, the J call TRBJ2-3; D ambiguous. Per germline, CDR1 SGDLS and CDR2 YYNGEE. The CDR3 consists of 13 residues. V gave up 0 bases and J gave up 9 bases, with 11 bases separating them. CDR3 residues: CASSVERVDTQYF. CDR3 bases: TGTGCCAGCAGCGTAGAACGGGTTGACACGCAGTATTTT.

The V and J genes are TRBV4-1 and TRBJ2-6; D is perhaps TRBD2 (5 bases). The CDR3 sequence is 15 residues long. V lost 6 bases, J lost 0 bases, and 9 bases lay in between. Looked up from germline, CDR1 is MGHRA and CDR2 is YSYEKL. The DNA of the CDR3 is TGCGCCAGCAGAGATGGACTCTCTGGGGCCAACGTCCTGACTTTC. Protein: CASRDGLSGANVLTF.

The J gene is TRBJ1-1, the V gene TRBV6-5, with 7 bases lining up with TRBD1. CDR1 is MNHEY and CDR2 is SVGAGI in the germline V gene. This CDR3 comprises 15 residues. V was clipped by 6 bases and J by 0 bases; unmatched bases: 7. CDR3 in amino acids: CASSLTGAVNTEAFF. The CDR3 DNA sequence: TGTGCCAGCAGCCTAACAGGGGCGGTGAACACTGAAGCTTTCTTT.

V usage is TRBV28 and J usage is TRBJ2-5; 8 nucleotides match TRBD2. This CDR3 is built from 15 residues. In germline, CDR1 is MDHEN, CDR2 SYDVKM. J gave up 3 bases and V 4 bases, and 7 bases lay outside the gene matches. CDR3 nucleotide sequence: TGTGCCAGCAGTTCCCCTTCAGCGGGGGAAGAGACCCAGTACTTC. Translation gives CASSSPSAGEETQYF.

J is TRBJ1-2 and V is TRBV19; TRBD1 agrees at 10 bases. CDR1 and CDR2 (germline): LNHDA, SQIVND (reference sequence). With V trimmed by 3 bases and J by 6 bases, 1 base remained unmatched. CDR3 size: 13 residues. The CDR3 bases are TGTGCCAGTAGTATGGGGACAGGGGATGGCTACACCTTC. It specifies CASSMGTGDGYTF.

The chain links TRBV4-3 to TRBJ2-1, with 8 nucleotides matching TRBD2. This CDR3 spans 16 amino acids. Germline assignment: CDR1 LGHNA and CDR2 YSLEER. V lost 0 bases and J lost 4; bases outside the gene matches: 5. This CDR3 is CASSQDPSGGYNEQFF. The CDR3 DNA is TGCGCCAGCAGCCAAGATCCCAGCGGGGGATACAATGAGCAGTTCTTC.

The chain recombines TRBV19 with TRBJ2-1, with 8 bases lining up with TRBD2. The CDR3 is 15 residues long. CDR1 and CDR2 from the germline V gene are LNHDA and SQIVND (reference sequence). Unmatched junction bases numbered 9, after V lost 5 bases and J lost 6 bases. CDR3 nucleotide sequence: TGTGCCAGTAGTCTTACTCTACGGGGGGGCAATGAGCAGTTCTTC. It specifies CASSLTLRGGNEQFF.

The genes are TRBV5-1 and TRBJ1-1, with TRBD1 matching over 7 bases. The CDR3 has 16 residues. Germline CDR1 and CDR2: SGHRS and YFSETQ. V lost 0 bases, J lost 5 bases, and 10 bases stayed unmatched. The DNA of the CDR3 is TGCGCCAGCAGCTTGGGGGGGGTACAGGGGACAACTGAAGCTTTCTTT. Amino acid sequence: CASSLGGVQGTTEAFF.

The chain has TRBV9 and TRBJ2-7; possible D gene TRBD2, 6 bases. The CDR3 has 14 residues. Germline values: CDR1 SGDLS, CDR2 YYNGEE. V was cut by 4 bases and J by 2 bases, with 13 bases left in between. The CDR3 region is CASSLDGSPYEQYF. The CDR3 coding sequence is TGTGCCAGCAGCCTAGACGGGAGCCCCTACGAGCAGTACTTC.